The T cell receptor (beta chain) under discussion was sequenced for a study of monozygotic twins with inflammatory bowel disease. TCRdb reprocessed the 5' RACE reads, with one entry per CDR3 protein and no DNA. Its table lists roughly 90,000 distinct CDR3 sequences. CDR3 length: 16 amino acids. CDR1 and CDR2 from the germline V gene are SNHLY and FYNNEI. Study outcomes and limitations: Relative to healthy twins, IBD patients had fewer clonotypes in common with others, a gap that was especially apparent with disease activity.

Of note for this clonotype: Its antigen is still unknown.

V and J are TRBV2 and TRBJ1-4. The TCR was taken from a human donor with ulcerative colitis or Crohn's disease, or a healthy co-twin of an affected twin (not recorded which). The sequencing sample was made of blood. CDR3 sequence: CASTAPQTASQEKLFF.